One T cell receptor beta chain is described in this entry. Antigen unknown. The data originate from a study of T cells after yellow fever vaccination. Overall study results and limits: Clonotypes appearing in both CD4 and CD8 compartments existed, and their share was small.

MiXCR, applied by TCRdb to the 5' RACE reads, yields one record per CDR3 protein. The repertoire includes 300,000 or so distinct CDR3 sequences, 8.7% of them detected once, and approximately 3.3% sits in the top ten. The source of this sequence is a young man who received the YFV17D yellow fever vaccine. The sample here was CD4+ T cells sorted from PBMCs, taken 5 days after the yellow fever booster vaccination.

Here the CDR3 DNA reads TGCAGCGTTGTGGGCAGGGATCTCCCTGAAGCTTTCTTT. Encoded protein: CSVVGRDLPEAFF. The chain uses TRBV29-1 and TRBJ1-1; TRBD1 is a possible D gene (5 bases). The V gene's germline CDR1 is SQVTM and CDR2 ANQGSEA. Trimming took off 4 bases at V and 6 bases at J, with 15 bases between the two ends. The CDR3 extends over 13 amino acids. Based on the CDR3 plus reference TRBV29-1 and TRBJ1-1, the full variable domain is SAVISQKPSRDICQRGTSLTIQCQVDSQVTMMFWYRQQPGQSLTLIATANQGSEATYESGFVIDKFPISRPNLTFSTLTVSNMSPEDSSIYLCSVVGRDLPEAFFGQGTRLTVV.